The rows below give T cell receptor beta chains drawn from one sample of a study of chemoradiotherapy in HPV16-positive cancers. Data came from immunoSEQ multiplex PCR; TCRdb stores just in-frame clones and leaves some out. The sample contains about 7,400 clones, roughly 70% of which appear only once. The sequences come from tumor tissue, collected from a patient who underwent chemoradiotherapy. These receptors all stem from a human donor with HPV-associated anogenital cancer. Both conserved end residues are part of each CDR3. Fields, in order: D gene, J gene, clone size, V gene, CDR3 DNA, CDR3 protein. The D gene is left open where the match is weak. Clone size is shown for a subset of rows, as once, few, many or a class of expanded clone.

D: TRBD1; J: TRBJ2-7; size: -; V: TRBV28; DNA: TGTGCCAGCAGTCCGGGACAGGGCTACGAGCAGTACTTC; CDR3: CASSPGQGYEQYF
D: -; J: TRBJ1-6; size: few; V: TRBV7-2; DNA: TGTGCCAGCAGCTTAAGACAGTCCAATTCACCCCTCCACTTT; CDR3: CASSLRQSNSPLHF
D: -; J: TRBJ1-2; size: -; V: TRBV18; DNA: TGTGCCAGCTCACCAGACGGGATTAGTGGCTACACCTTC; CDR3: CASSPDGISGYTF
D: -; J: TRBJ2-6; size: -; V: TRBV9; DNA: TGTGCCAGCAGCGCCTGGACACCAACGAGGGGGGCCAACGTCCTGACTTTC; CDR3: CASSAWTPTRGANVLTF
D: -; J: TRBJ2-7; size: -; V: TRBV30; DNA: TGTGCCTGGAGTAAGGTGGGCTACGAGCAGTACTTC; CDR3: CAWSKVGYEQYF
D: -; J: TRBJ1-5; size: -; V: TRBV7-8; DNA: TGTGCCAGCAGCTACAGGGACGGGAATCAGCCCCAGCATTTT; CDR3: CASSYRDGNQPQHF
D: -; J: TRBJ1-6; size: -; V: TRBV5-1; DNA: TGCGCCAGCAGCTTGGGGGTCAATTCACCCCTCCACTTT; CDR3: CASSLGVNSPLHF
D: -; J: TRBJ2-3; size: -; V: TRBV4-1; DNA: TGCGCCAGCAGCCAAGAATTGAGATTCGCCCAGTATTTT; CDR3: CASSQELRFAQYF
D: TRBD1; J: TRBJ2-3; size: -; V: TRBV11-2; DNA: TGTGCCAGCAGCTCCGGACAGGGGAAGACGCAGTATTTT; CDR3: CASSSGQGKTQYF
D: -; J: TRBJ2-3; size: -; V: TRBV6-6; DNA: TGTGCCAGCAGTTATGGTGGGGGGGCAGGCACAGATACGCAGTATTTT; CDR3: CASSYGGGAGTDTQYF
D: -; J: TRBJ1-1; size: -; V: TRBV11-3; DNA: TGTGCCAGCAGCCCCAGTGCGAACACTGAAGCTTTCTTT; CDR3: CASSPSANTEAFF
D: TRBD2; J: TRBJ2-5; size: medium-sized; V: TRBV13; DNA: TGTGCCAGCAGCATCGCGGGGGGCCGGGGGGAGACCCAGTACTTC; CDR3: CASSIAGGRGETQYF
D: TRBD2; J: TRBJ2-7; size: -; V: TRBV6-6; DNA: TGTGCCAGCAGCCTGGGGGGAGGGGAGCAGTACTTC; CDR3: CASSLGGGEQYF
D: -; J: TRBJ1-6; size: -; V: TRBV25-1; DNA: TGTGCCAGCAGTGACGAAGAGCATTACTCCTATAATTCACCCCTCCACTTT; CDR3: CASSDEEHYSYNSPLHF
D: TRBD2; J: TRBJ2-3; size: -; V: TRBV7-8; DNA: TGTGCCAGCAGCCCTCGGGAGCGGGGGACTAGCACAGATACGCAGTATTTT; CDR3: CASSPRERGTSTDTQYF
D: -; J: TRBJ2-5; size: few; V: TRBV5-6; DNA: TGTGCCAGCAGCTTAAGGCCGACGGTCCAAGAGACCCAGTACTTC; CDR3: CASSLRPTVQETQYF
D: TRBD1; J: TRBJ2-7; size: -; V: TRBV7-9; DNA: TGTGCCAGCAGCTTAGGGGGACAGGAGTACGAGCAGTACTTC; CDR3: CASSLGGQEYEQYF
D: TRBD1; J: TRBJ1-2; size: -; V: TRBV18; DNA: TGTGCCGGAAGACAGGGGGCATACTATGGCTACACCTTC; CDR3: CAGRQGAYYGYTF
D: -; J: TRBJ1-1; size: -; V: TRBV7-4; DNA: TGTGCCAGCAGCTTAGTAGGTTCCAGAGACACTGAAGCTTTCTTT; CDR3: CASSLVGSRDTEAFF
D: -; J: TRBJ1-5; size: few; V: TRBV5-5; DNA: TGTGCCAGCAGCTTATCTGGGGCTTTGGGCAATCAGCCCCAGCATTTT; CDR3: CASSLSGALGNQPQHF
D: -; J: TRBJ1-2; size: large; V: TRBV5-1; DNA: TGCGCCAGCAGCTTGGCAGGACAAAGGAGCTACACCTTC; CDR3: CASSLAGQRSYTF
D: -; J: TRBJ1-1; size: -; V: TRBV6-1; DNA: TGTGCCAGCAGTGCCTTCGGGGCGAACACTGAAGCTTTCTTT; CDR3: CASSAFGANTEAFF
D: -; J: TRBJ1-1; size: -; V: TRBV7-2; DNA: TGTGCCAGCACGATAGGGGGTTGGGGAACTGAAGCTTTCTTT; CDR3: CASTIGGWGTEAFF
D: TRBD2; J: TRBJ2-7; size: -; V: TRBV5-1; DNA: TGCGCCAGCAGCTCCCCAGCGGGGGGGCCTTTCTCCTACGAGCAGTACTTC; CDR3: CASSSPAGGPFSYEQYF